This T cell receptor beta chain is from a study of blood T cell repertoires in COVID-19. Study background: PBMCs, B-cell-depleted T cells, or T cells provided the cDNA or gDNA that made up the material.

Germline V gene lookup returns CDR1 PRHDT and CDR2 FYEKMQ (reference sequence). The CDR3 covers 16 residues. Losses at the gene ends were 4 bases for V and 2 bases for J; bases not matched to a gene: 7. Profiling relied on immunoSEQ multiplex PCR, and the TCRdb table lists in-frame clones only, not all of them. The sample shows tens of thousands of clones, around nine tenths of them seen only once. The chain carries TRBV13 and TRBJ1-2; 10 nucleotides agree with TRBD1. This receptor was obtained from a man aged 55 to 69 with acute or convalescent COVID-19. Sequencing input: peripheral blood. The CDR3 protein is CASSSGQGRGNYGYTF. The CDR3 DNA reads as TGTGCCAGCAGCTCGGGACAGGGGCGCGGGAACTATGGCTACACCTTC.